This record covers a single TCR beta chain. TCR beta CDR3 regions were amplified from RNA. HTBI primers were employed in a first-round RT-PCR of the TCR CDR3. Each CDR3 protein gets one entry after TCRdb re-called the multiplex PCR reads with MiXCR. The table records fewer than 350,000 distinct CDR3 sequences, about 19% of them present only once. This entry is derived from a study of T cells in Graves' hyperthyroidism and ophthalmopathy. Germline V CDR1 and CDR2: MNHEY, SMNVEV (reference sequence). V trimming: 5 bases; J trimming: 2 bases; junction bases outside the gene matches: 11. CDR3 length equals 17 residues.

The chain carries TRBV27 and TRBJ2-7; the match to TRBD2 covers 11 bases. The TCR comes from a middle-aged man with Graves' ophthalmopathy. Sequenced material: blood. The CDR3 spells CASSKTTSGTQAYEQYF. CDR3 in DNA: TGTGCCAGCAGTAAAACGACTAGCGGGACTCAGGCCTACGAGCAGTACTTC.